The 11 T cell receptor beta chains given below trace back to one sample, sequenced in a study of T cell responses to AZD1222 COVID-19 vaccine. Assay used: immunoSEQ multiplex PCR; TCRdb lists only in-frame clones, some missing. The sample has more than 150,000 clones, around 90% seen once. This specimen was peripheral blood, taken on day 0 of AZD1222 vaccination. The receptors were sampled from an adult in good health.

The V call is TRBV5-1, the J call TRBJ1-3; TRBD1 matches at 8 bases. V was pared by 8 bases and J by 1 base, with 8 bases of the junction left unmatched. The CDR3 extends over 15 amino acids. CDR1 and CDR2 (germline): SGHRS, YFSETQ. The CDR3 region is CASAPQGASGNTIYF. In DNA form, the CDR3 reads TGCGCCAGTGCCCCTCAGGGGGCGTCTGGAAACACCATATATTTT. The full variable domain, with the rest looked up from reference TRBV5-1 and TRBJ1-3, is KAGVTQTPRYLIKTRGQQVTLSCSPISGHRSVSWYQQTPGQGLQFLFEYFSETQRNKGNFPGRFSGRQFSNSRSEMNVSTLELGDSALYLCASAPQGASGNTIYFGEGSWLTVV.

The rearrangement joins TRBV6-4 to TRBJ1-6; possible D gene TRBD1, 6 bases. With 4 bases removed from V and 8 bases from J, the gap between germline ends came to 24 bases. The CDR3 spans 18 residues. CDR1 and CDR2 (germline): MRHNA, SNTAGT. The CDR3 bases are TGTGCCAGCAGTGCCCCAGGACAGTTCAAAGGCATTGATTCACCCCTCCACTTT. Translated, it gives CASSAPGQFKGIDSPLHF.

The V and J genes are TRBV19 and TRBJ1-5, with 7 positions matching TRBD1. The germline V gene encodes CDR1 LNHDA and CDR2 SQIVND (reference sequence). Germline trimming cut 3 bases from V and 3 bases from J; bases unmatched to any gene: 5. CDR3 length: 15 amino acids. The CDR3 nucleotides read TGTGCCAGTAGTATGTCAGGGGGGCTCAATCAGCCCCAGCATTTT. Its protein product is CASSMSGGLNQPQHF.

The chain uses TRBV7-2 and TRBJ1-1, with no clear D. Germline-derived CDR1 and CDR2 are SGHTA and FQGNSA. This CDR3 has 14 residues. Trimming stripped 2 bases from V and 4 bases from J, with 11 bases between. In DNA form, the CDR3 reads TGTGCCAGCAGCTTAAGTGTATTACGCACTGAAGCTTTCTTT. This sequence encodes CASSLSVLRTEAFF.

Only a few counts were recorded for this clone. The CDR3 here is CARSTGLAGGYTDTQYF. In nucleotides, the CDR3 is TGTGCCAGAAGCACAGGACTAGCGGGGGGGTATACAGATACGCAGTATTTT. The genes are TRBV5-3 and TRBJ2-3; 15 nucleotides agree with TRBD2. TRBV5-3 is an ORF; its function is uncertain. The CDR3 contains 17 residues. The V and J ends lost 4 bases and 3 bases, in that order; junction bases with no gene match: 6.

The rearrangement links TRBV3-1 (or the pseudogene TRBV3-2) to TRBJ1-1; 8 bases fit TRBD1. Per the germline V gene, CDR1 is LGHDT and CDR2 is YNNKEL (reference sequence). V shed 9 bases, J shed 5 bases, and the junction held 11 bases outside the gene matches. CDR3 size: 14 residues. The CDR3 spells CASWNRTGNTEAFF. Here the CDR3 DNA reads TGTGCCAGTTGGAACCGGACAGGGAATACTGAAGCTTTCTTT.

The rearrangement joins TRBV3-1 (or the pseudogene TRBV3-2) to TRBJ1-5; 8 positions match TRBD1. This CDR3 region has 16 residues. Per germline, CDR1 LGHDT and CDR2 YNNKEL (reference sequence). V trimming: 5 bases; J trimming: 0 bases; junction bases outside the gene matches: 6. The CDR3 loop reads CASSSGTGYSNQPQHF. CDR3 bases: TGTGCCAGCAGCTCTGGGACAGGCTATAGCAATCAGCCCCAGCATTTT.

V gene TRBV10-3 combines with J gene TRBJ2-3; 9 positions agree with TRBD1. This CDR3 has 14 residues. With 4 bases clipped from V and 4 bases from J, the junction kept 3 bases outside the gene matches. Germline V gives CDR1 ENHRY, CDR2 SYGVKD. The DNA of the CDR3 is TGTGCCATCAGTGCGGACAGGGGTGCAGATACGCAGTATTTT. Translating gives CAISADRGADTQYF.

The chain recombines TRBV25-1 with TRBJ2-5; no clear D. CDR3 length: 12 amino acids. The germline gives CDR1 MGHDK, CDR2 SYGVNS. Trimming took off 4 bases at V and 0 bases at J, with 3 bases between the two ends. The CDR3 region has the DNA TGTGCCAGCAGTGGGTACCAAGAGACCCAGTACTTC. This translates into CASSGYQETQYF. The full variable domain, in which reference TRBV25-1 and TRBJ2-5 provide the parts outside the CDR3, is EADIYQTPRYLVIGTGKKITLECSQTMGHDKMYWYQQDPGMELHLIHYSYGVNSTEKGDLSSESTVSRIRTEHFPLTLESARPSHTSQYLCASSGYQETQYFGPGTRLLVL.

Details on this clone: The sample has other DNA sequences that encode this CDR3 too. The CDR3 spells CASSLRGPSPLHF. DNA for the CDR3: TGTGCCAGCAGTTTACGGGGCCCTTCACCCCTCCACTTT. The rearrangement uses TRBV12-3 or TRBV12-4 and TRBJ1-6, with D possibly matching TRBD1 (5 bases). Trimming took 2 bases from V and 9 from J, leaving 8 bases between them. CDR3 length: 13 amino acids.

The V call is TRBV7-2, the J call TRBJ1-1; D ambiguous. Germline loops: CDR1 SGHTA, CDR2 FQGNSA. There are 15 residues in the CDR3. The V gene lost 3 bases and the J gene lost 1 base, with 12 bases spanning the gap. CDR3 bases: TGTGCCAGCAGCTTTAGAATCGCAGGGAACACTGAAGCTTTCTTT. This codes for CASSFRIAGNTEAFF.